A selection of T cell receptor beta chains follows, all from one sample in a study of OX40 agonist ivuxolimab in advanced cancers. Produced via immunoSEQ multiplex PCR; TCRdb's table is partial and in-frame only. The sample lists roughly 64,000 clones, approximately 80% occurring once. Sequencing used CD4+ or CD8+ T cells sorted from blood, obtained in a trial of the OX40 agonist ivuxolimab. The receptors were gathered from an adult with an advanced solid tumor such as melanoma, head and neck, liver or kidney cancer. The CDR3 runs from the conserved cysteine through the conserved F or W. A D gene is named only where the DNA matches it firmly. Rows give clone size only sometimes, using once, few, many, or a class for an expanded clone.

clone_size	v_call	d_call	j_call	cdr3_aa	cdr3_nt
NA	TRBV7-9	NA	TRBJ2-2	CASSLGTVGELFF	TGTGCCAGCAGCTTGGGGACTGTCGGGGAGCTGTTTTTT
few	TRBV6-1	NA	TRBJ2-7	CASSESLVRGEQYF	TGTGCCAGCAGTGAGTCGCTGGTCCGGGGGGAGCAGTACTTC
NA	TRBV2	NA	TRBJ2-1	CASSGGLPPYNEQFF	TGTGCCAGCTCAGGAGGACTACCCCCCTACAATGAGCAGTTCTTC
NA	TRBV6-6	NA	TRBJ2-4	CASSSSISIQYF	TGTGCCAGCAGTTCCAGCATCAGCATTCAGTACTTC
NA	TRBV21-1	NA	TRBJ1-1	CAGPACDSPLNTEAFF	TGTGCCGGGCCGGCCTGTGACAGTCCTCTGAACACTGAAGCTTTCTTT
NA	TRBV5-6	TRBD1	TRBJ2-2	CASSFFLTGVSGELFF	TGTGCCAGCAGCTTTTTTTTGACAGGGGTATCCGGGGAGCTGTTTTTT
once	TRBV19	TRBD1	TRBJ1-1	CASSKGDSDTEAFF	TGTGCCAGTAGTAAAGGGGACAGTGATACTGAAGCTTTCTTT
NA	TRBV4-1	NA	TRBJ2-2	CASSQRTDTGELFF	TGCGCCAGCAGCCAAAGGACAGACACCGGGGAGCTGTTTTTT
NA	TRBV5-1	NA	TRBJ1-2	CASSLEAGDGYTF	TGCGCCAGCAGCTTGGAGGCAGGGGATGGCTACACCTTC
NA	TRBV30	NA	TRBJ1-6	CAWSLRSYNSPLHF	TGTGCCTGGAGTCTCAGGTCCTATAATTCACCCCTCCACTTT
NA	TRBV6-1	NA	TRBJ2-1	CASSTLRGLYEQFF	TGTGCCAGCAGCACCCTAAGGGGGTTATACGAGCAGTTCTTC
NA	TRBV7-3	TRBD2	TRBJ2-1	CASSVAGGPPGNEQFF	TGTGCCAGCAGCGTAGCGGGGGGGCCTCCGGGGAATGAGCAGTTCTTC
NA	TRBV9	NA	TRBJ2-7	CASSLQNGVLSYEQYF	TGTGCCAGCAGCCTTCAAAATGGGGTCCTCTCCTACGAGCAGTACTTC
NA	TRBV4-2	NA	TRBJ1-2	CASSQDRYVNYGYAF	TGTGCCAGCAGCCAAGATCGTTACGTTAACTATGGCTACGCCTTC
NA	TRBV19	TRBD1	TRBJ2-3	CASRDRGNPTDTQYF	TGTGCCAGTAGGGACAGGGGAAACCCCACAGATACGCAGTATTTT
NA	TRBV13	TRBD1	TRBJ1-2	CASSLGTGFSTFYGYTF	TGTGCCAGCAGCTTAGGGACAGGGTTCTCAACGTTCTATGGCTACACCTTC
NA	TRBV5-1	NA	TRBJ2-1	CASKGTLRGNEQFF	TGCGCCAGCAAGGGGACTTTGAGGGGAAATGAGCAGTTCTTC
NA	TRBV7-2	NA	TRBJ2-7	CASSLERGTEQYF	TGTGCCAGCAGCTTAGAAAGGGGTACCGAGCAGTACTTC
NA	TRBV19	TRBD1	TRBJ1-5	CASSILWNRGHNQPQHF	TGTGCCAGTAGTATACTCTGGAACAGGGGGCACAATCAGCCCCAGCATTTT
NA	TRBV27	NA	TRBJ2-7	CASSPGTRPEEQYF	TGTGCCAGCAGTCCTGGGACACGGCCGGAGGAGCAGTACTTC
NA	TRBV5-1	NA	TRBJ1-4	CASSLGRGANEKLFF	TGCGCCAGCAGCTTGGGGCGGGGAGCTAATGAAAAACTGTTTTTT
NA	TRBV27	NA	TRBJ2-7	CASSPLGQAYEQYF	TGTGCCAGCAGTCCCTTGGGACAAGCCTACGAGCAGTACTTC
NA	TRBV15	NA	TRBJ2-3	CATSRGPAMGGTDTQYF	TGTGCCACCAGCAGAGGCCCGGCGATGGGGGGCACAGATACGCAGTATTTT
NA	TRBV6-6	TRBD1	TRBJ2-3	CASSTQTGALGDTQYF	TGTGCCAGCAGTACCCAGACAGGGGCTCTTGGAGATACGCAGTATTTT
NA	TRBV4-1	TRBD2	TRBJ2-7	CASSPQTSGGYEQYF	TGCGCCAGCAGCCCACAGACTAGCGGAGGTTACGAGCAGTACTTC
NA	TRBV7-8	NA	TRBJ1-3	CASSFIQGTGNTIYF	TGTGCCAGCAGCTTTATACAGGGTACTGGAAACACCATATATTTT
NA	TRBV2	NA	TRBJ2-7	CASRRAAYYEQYF	TGTGCCAGCCGGCGGGCAGCATACTACGAGCAGTACTTC
NA	TRBV18	TRBD1	TRBJ1-3	CASSPRQGAPSGNTIYF	TGTGCCAGCTCACCGAGACAGGGCGCACCCTCTGGAAACACCATATATTTT
NA	TRBV5-8	NA	TRBJ1-3	CASSLGAWVQSSGNTIYF	TGTGCCAGCAGCTTGGGGGCTTGGGTACAGAGCTCTGGAAACACCATATATTTT
NA	TRBV6-4	TRBD2	TRBJ2-3	CASSDSASGGTDTQYF	TGTGCCAGCAGTGACTCGGCTAGCGGGGGCACAGATACGCAGTATTTT
NA	TRBV29-1	NA	TRBJ1-1	CSGTTRNTEAFF	TGCAGCGGGACGACACGGAACACTGAAGCTTTCTTT
NA	TRBV5-1	NA	TRBJ2-1	CASSLVGRSSYNEQFF	TGCGCCAGCAGCTTGGTGGGCCGAAGCTCCTACAATGAGCAGTTCTTC
NA	TRBV15	NA	TRBJ1-6	CATSSRTAISSPLHF	TGTGCCACCAGCAGTAGGACAGCCATATCCTCACCCCTCCACTTT
NA	TRBV6-1	NA	TRBJ1-1	CASSEISGNTEAFF	TGTGCCAGCAGTGAAATATCGGGGAACACTGAAGCTTTCTTT
NA	TRBV18	NA	TRBJ2-5	CASSRDRQEETQYF	TGTGCCAGCTCACGCGACAGACAAGAAGAGACCCAGTACTTC
NA	TRBV13	NA	TRBJ2-7	CASSLFGAYEQYF	TGTGCCAGCAGCCTTTTTGGGGCCTACGAGCAGTACTTC
NA	TRBV11-2	NA	TRBJ2-7	CASSLGPGTTIQLYF	TGTGCCAGCAGCTTAGGACCCGGGACGACCATCCAGCTGTACTTC
NA	TRBV11-2	NA	TRBJ1-1	CASSSPQTGNTEAFF	TGTGCCAGCAGCTCGCCGCAGACGGGGAACACTGAAGCTTTCTTT
NA	TRBV5-1	TRBD1	TRBJ1-1	CASSLADRGRGTEAFF	TGCGCCAGCAGCTTGGCGGACAGGGGGCGAGGAACTGAAGCTTTCTTT
NA	TRBV5-4	NA	TRBJ2-3	CASSLAGGTDTQYF	TGTGCCAGCAGCTTGGCCGGGGGCACAGATACGCAGTATTTT
NA	TRBV15	NA	TRBJ2-1	CATSRGGIVDEQFF	TGTGCCACCAGCAGAGGGGGTATCGTCGATGAGCAGTTCTTC
NA	TRBV5-4	TRBD2	TRBJ2-5	CASSLGLADIQTQYF	TGTGCCAGCAGCTTGGGTCTAGCGGACATTCAGACCCAGTACTTC
NA	TRBV5-8	TRBD1	TRBJ1-1	CASSRGTANTEAFF	TGTGCCAGCAGCCGCGGGACAGCGAACACTGAAGCTTTCTTT
NA	TRBV6-1	NA	TRBJ1-2	CASSENTGVDGYTF	TGTGCCAGCAGTGAAAACACCGGGGTGGATGGCTACACCTTC
NA	TRBV7-2	NA	TRBJ1-4	CASSPEPATNEKLFF	TGTGCCAGCAGCCCAGAACCTGCAACTAATGAAAAACTGTTTTTT
NA	TRBV9	NA	TRBJ2-5	CASSVTREPGLRETQYF	TGTGCCAGCAGCGTTACAAGGGAACCCGGGCTGCGGGAGACCCAGTACTTC
NA	TRBV6-6	TRBD1	TRBJ1-6	CASRAGTGGRNSPLHF	TGTGCCAGCAGGGCTGGGACAGGGGGCCGTAATTCACCCCTCCACTTT
once	TRBV7-6	NA	TRBJ1-2	CASSPPGGSYGYTF	TGTGCCAGCAGCCCTCCGGGAGGAAGCTATGGCTACACCTTC
NA	TRBV4-3	NA	TRBJ1-3	CASSQAWGRVTGNTIYF	TGCGCCAGCAGCCAAGCCTGGGGCAGGGTGACTGGAAACACCATATATTTT
NA	TRBV7-3	TRBD2	TRBJ2-7	CASSEDTAAGRIDEQYF	TGTGCCAGCAGTGAGGACACGGCGGCCGGGAGGATCGACGAGCAGTACTTC
NA	TRBV11-2	NA	TRBJ2-3	CASSFEADTQYF	TGTGCCAGCAGCTTCGAGGCAGATACGCAGTATTTT
NA	TRBV5-1	NA	TRBJ1-2	CASSPPTANYGYTF	TGCGCCAGCAGCCCCCCGACAGCTAACTATGGCTACACCTTC
NA	TRBV5-5	NA	TRBJ1-6	CASSYGRGRDSPLHF	TGTGCCAGCAGCTACGGACGAGGACGGGATTCACCCCTCCACTTT
NA	TRBV29-1	NA	TRBJ2-5	CSVDAVRIGETQYF	TGCAGCGTTGATGCTGTGAGGATCGGGGAGACCCAGTACTTC
NA	TRBV7-2	NA	TRBJ2-7	CASSPPAASYEQYF	TGTGCCAGCAGCCCCCCAGCGGCTTCCTACGAGCAGTACTTC
NA	TRBV19	NA	TRBJ2-7	CASSSIQGSLGEQYF	TGTGCCAGTAGTAGTATTCAGGGTTCCCTTGGCGAGCAGTACTTC
NA	TRBV5-4	TRBD1	TRBJ1-6	CASSLGDRRHNSPLHF	TGTGCCAGCAGCTTGGGGGACAGAAGACATAATTCACCCCTCCACTTT
NA	TRBV2	NA	TRBJ1-2	CASKKDSLNYGYTF	TGTGCCAGCAAAAAGGACAGTCTCAACTATGGCTACACCTTC
NA	TRBV5-4	NA	TRBJ2-3	CASSLALDTQYF	TGTGCCAGCAGCTTGGCGTTAGATACGCAGTATTTT
NA	TRBV5-1	TRBD2	TRBJ2-7	CASSLEGLAGENYF	TGCGCCAGCAGCTTGGAGGGACTAGCGGGGGAGAATTACTTC